This T cell receptor (beta chain) was recovered during a study of cytomegalovirus exposure and HLA in healthy donors. Study-wide points: TCR beta V- and J-gene trimming, according to a later analysis, was linked to a missense DCLRE1C variant. The CMV antigen specificity of a few CMV-associated chains was confirmed through in vitro analysis. The study labeled 164 TCR beta chains cytomegalovirus-associated.

The primer mix had 60 Vbeta and 13 Jbeta primers. Sequenced by immunoSEQ multiplex PCR; TCRdb stores in-frame clones only, minus some. The data show about 130,000 clones, about 80% seen once. There are 11 residues in the CDR3. Germline assignment: CDR1 MDHEN and CDR2 SYDVKM. Note on this clone: The antigen is undetermined. The junction differs from germline at one of its ends, possibly a read error. Different DNA sequences within this sample yield the same CDR3.

The receptor was isolated from a man under 40 in good health and CMV-seronegative. The sequenced sample consisted of PBMCs. The chain joins TRBV28 to TRBJ1-2; D is ambiguous. This CDR3 is CASSSNYGYTF. CDR3 coding DNA: TGTGCCAGCAGTTCTAATTATGGCTACACCTTC.